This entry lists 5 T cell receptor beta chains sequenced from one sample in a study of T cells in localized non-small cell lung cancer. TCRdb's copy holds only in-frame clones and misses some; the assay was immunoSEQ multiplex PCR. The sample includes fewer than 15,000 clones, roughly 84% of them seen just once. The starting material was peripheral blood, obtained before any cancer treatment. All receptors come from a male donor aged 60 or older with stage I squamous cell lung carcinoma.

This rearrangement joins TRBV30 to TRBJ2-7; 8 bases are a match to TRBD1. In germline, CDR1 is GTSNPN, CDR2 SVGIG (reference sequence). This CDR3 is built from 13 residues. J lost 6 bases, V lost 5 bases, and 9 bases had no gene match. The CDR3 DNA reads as TGTGCCTGGGGGAGACAGGGGCTCGGCGAGCAGTACTTC. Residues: CAWGRQGLGEQYF.

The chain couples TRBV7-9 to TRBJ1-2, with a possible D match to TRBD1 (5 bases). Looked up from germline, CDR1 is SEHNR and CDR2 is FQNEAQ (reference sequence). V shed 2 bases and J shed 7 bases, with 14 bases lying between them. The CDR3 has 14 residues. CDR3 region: CASSLSWGTGGYTF. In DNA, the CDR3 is TGTGCCAGCAGCTTAAGTTGGGGGACGGGTGGCTACACCTTC. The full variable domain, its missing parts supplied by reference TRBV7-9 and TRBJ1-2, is DTGVSQNPRHKITKRGQNVTFRCDPISEHNRLYWYRQTLGQGPEFLTYFQNEAQLEKSRLLSDRFSAERPKGSFSTLEIQRTEQGDSAMYLCASSLSWGTGGYTFGSGTRLTVV.

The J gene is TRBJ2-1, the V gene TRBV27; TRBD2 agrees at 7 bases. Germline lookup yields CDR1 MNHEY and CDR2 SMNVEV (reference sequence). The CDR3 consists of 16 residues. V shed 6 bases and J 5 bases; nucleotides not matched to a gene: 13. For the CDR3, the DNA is TGTGCCAGCAGCTCTTCTTGGCTAGCGGCAGACAATGAGCAGTTCTTC. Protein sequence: CASSSSWLAADNEQFF.

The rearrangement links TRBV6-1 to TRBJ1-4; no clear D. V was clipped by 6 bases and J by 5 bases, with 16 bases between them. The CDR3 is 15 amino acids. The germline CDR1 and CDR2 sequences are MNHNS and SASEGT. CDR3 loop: CASRVGLARNEKLFF. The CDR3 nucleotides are TGTGCCAGCAGAGTCGGACTCGCCAGAAATGAAAAACTGTTTTTT.

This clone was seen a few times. The CDR3 DNA reads TGTGCCAGTAGTATACTAGCGGGAGCCACAGATACGCAGTATTTT. As protein: CASSILAGATDTQYF. The chain uses TRBV19 and TRBJ2-3; TRBD2 matches at 10 bases. The CDR3 sequence is 15 residues long. The germline gives CDR1 LNHDA, CDR2 SQIVND (reference sequence). J was trimmed by 2 bases and V by 2 bases; bases with no gene match: 1.